A selection of T cell receptor beta chains follows, all from one sample in a study of OX40 agonist ivuxolimab in advanced cancers. Profiled with immunoSEQ multiplex PCR; TCRdb holds only in-frame clones, not every one. The sample holds 60,000 or so clones, about 82% seen once. This material consisted of CD4+ or CD8+ T cells sorted from blood, taken in a trial of the OX40 agonist ivuxolimab. The source of these receptors is an adult with an advanced solid tumor such as melanoma, head and neck, liver or kidney cancer. Both conserved end residues are part of each CDR3. Only some rows state a clone size, as once, few, many or a class for expanded clones.

V	J	size	CDR3
TRBV19	TRBJ2-5	few	CASSLTQGLGETQYF
TRBV5-1	TRBJ1-3	NA	CASSSGEGWLASGNTIYF
TRBV10-3	TRBJ2-1	once	CAISDTGDNEQFF
TRBV6-1	TRBJ2-1	NA	CASTRSRGGPWEQFF
TRBV18	TRBJ2-7	NA	CASSRLAGGLFEQYF
TRBV6-1	TRBJ1-2	NA	CASRQDRGFNYGYTF
TRBV6-5	TRBJ1-1	NA	CASSATGEAFF
TRBV18	TRBJ1-2	NA	CASSPGVEGPNYGYTF
TRBV11-3	TRBJ2-1	NA	CASSLGSHLRGYNEQFF
TRBV15	TRBJ2-1	NA	CATSRGSGGASYNEQFF
TRBV19	TRBJ1-1	NA	CASSREGTNTEAFF
TRBV5-5	TRBJ1-4	NA	CASTLQVEVTNEKLFF
TRBV12-5	TRBJ1-2	NA	CASGLVPGDGYTF
TRBV6-5	TRBJ1-4	NA	CASSPGATNEKLFF
TRBV7-9	TRBJ2-7	NA	CASSLGTGGTYEQYF
TRBV6-1	TRBJ1-5	NA	CASSDGRYNQPQHF
TRBV28	TRBJ2-7	NA	CASSHQASSYEQYF
TRBV27	TRBJ2-1	NA	CATHGINNEQFF
TRBV5-1	TRBJ1-1	NA	CASSLNTEAFF
TRBV6-1	TRBJ2-3	NA	CASTPQRGTDTQYF
TRBV11-1	TRBJ2-3	NA	CASSLVGHRTDTQYF
TRBV5-1	TRBJ2-3	NA	CASSLRGDAPDTQYF
TRBV18	TRBJ1-5	NA	CASSPAQGRQPQHF
TRBV7-6	TRBJ1-4	NA	CASSFRWGANEKLFF
TRBV28	TRBJ1-1	NA	CASTDRGAGSTEAFF
TRBV5-1	TRBJ1-1	NA	CASSLDGVTNTEAFF
TRBV15	TRBJ2-3	NA	CATSRDGPDVWRADTQYF
TRBV6-1	TRBJ2-1	NA	CASSEFGNEQFF
TRBV5-1	TRBJ1-1	NA	CASSLDRQGTNTEAFF
TRBV30	TRBJ2-3	NA	CAWSPPRTDTQYF
TRBV5-1	TRBJ2-1	NA	CASSRTSESYNEQFF
TRBV18	TRBJ1-1	NA	CASSSDQNTEAFF
TRBV18	TRBJ2-7	few	CASSPRTGGQYF
TRBV5-1	TRBJ2-1	once	CASSLAGGAYNEQFF
TRBV10-2	TRBJ2-5	NA	CASRAARQETQYF
TRBV5-6	TRBJ1-1	once	CASSFGYMNTEAFF
TRBV19	TRBJ1-2	NA	CASSRGLGYGYTF
TRBV6-1	TRBJ1-1	few	CASSEVSGRRTEAFF
TRBV15	TRBJ2-1	NA	CATSRDLGGTYNEQFF
TRBV5-6	TRBJ2-2	NA	CASSWRTLNTGELFF
TRBV2	TRBJ1-5	few	CASSADRDQPQHF
TRBV6-5	TRBJ1-2	NA	CASHFVGQGMNGYTF
TRBV7-2	TRBJ2-3	NA	CASSYRAGGLDTQYF
TRBV27	TRBJ2-2	NA	CASSRDRGLSTGELFF
TRBV18	TRBJ1-4	NA	CASSPGQGAYEKLFF
TRBV18	TRBJ2-7	NA	CASSPRAPGRDEQYF
TRBV19	TRBJ1-3	NA	CASRHRGSGNTIYF
TRBV7-8	TRBJ2-3	once	CASSLVVGLNTDTQYF
TRBV4-1	TRBJ1-1	NA	CASSQDLRGGNTEAFF
TRBV7-7	TRBJ1-5	NA	CASTTWVGQPQHF
TRBV6-6	TRBJ1-6	NA	CASSYSGITNSPLHF
TRBV19	TRBJ2-1	NA	CASSIVGLVNEQFF
TRBV19	TRBJ1-2	NA	CASSYDRPPNYGYTF
TRBV6-1	TRBJ1-4	NA	CASGGRDGEKLFF
TRBV4-1	TRBJ2-3	NA	CASSQINLGLAGPDTQYF
TRBV19	TRBJ2-2	NA	CATDRSANTGELFF